This entry lists 31 T cell receptor beta chains sequenced from one sample in a study of neurological immune-mediated disorders. TCRdb redid the calling of the 5' RACE reads with MiXCR, one entry per CDR3 protein. The data contain roughly 50,000 distinct CDR3 sequences, 20% to 30% of them singletons. The source material was PBMCs. These receptors were obtained from a woman aged 70-85 years in good health.

This clonotype was picked up a small number of times. The chain is built from TRBV7-2 and TRBJ2-7; D is unresolved. The germline V gene encodes CDR1 SGHTA and CDR2 FQGNSA. The CDR3 is 12 residues long. Trimming took 5 bases from V and 0 from J, leaving 5 bases between them. CDR3 region: CASSTNSYEQYF. Here the CDR3 DNA reads TGTGCCAGCAGCACCAACTCCTACGAGCAGTACTTC.

This clonotype has ten or more counts. This chain uses TRBV6-6 with TRBJ2-1; D is tentatively TRBD1 or TRBD2 (5 bases each). This CDR3 region has 15 residues. V was shortened by 3 bases and J by 5 bases, with 14 bases between the two germline ends. Germline V gene sequence: CDR1 MNHNY, CDR2 SVGAGI (reference sequence). The CDR3 DNA reads as TGTGCCAGCAGTTATTGGGGCCGGGGAGACAATGAGCAGTTCTTC. As protein: CASSYWGRGDNEQFF.

Ten or more counts support this clonotype. V is TRBV12-3 or TRBV12-4 and J is TRBJ1-1; unclear D gene. Trimming stripped 3 bases from V and 1 base from J, with 6 bases between. This CDR3 spans 13 amino acids. The CDR3 sequence: CASSLNPNTEAFF. CDR3 DNA: TGTGCCAGCAGTTTGAATCCGAACACTGAAGCTTTCTTT.

The chain joins TRBV5-1 to TRBJ2-7, with D possibly being TRBD2 (6 bases). Deletions cut 2 bases from V and 6 bases from J, with 18 bases between. Germline V lookup: CDR1 SGHRS, CDR2 YFSETQ. This CDR3 spans 15 amino acids. CDR3: CASSFGGAGPGEQYF. The DNA for the CDR3 is TGCGCCAGCAGCTTCGGCGGGGCGGGACCTGGCGAGCAGTACTTC.

Ten or more counts support this clonotype. The J gene is TRBJ2-7, the V gene TRBV4-3; D not resolved. CDR3 length: 13 amino acids. Germline values: CDR1 LGHNA, CDR2 YSLEER. The germline V and J ends were trimmed by 0 bases and 3 bases, with 6 bases remaining between them. The CDR3 region is CASSQDVFYEQYF. The CDR3 DNA sequence: TGCGCCAGCAGCCAAGACGTGTTCTACGAGCAGTACTTC.

This clonotype occurred many times. This rearrangement joins TRBV7-2 to TRBJ1-5; unclear D gene. The CDR3 loop spans 15 amino acids. The V end lost 1 base, the J end lost 4 bases, and 11 bases lay between the germline ends. Germline CDR1 is SGHTA and CDR2 is FQGNSA. In DNA form, the CDR3 reads TGTGCCAGCAGCTTAGAGTCGGGCAGTAATCAGCCCCAGCATTTT. This translates into CASSLESGSNQPQHF.

This clonotype was counted at least ten times. This rearrangement joins TRBV7-3 to TRBJ2-3; 7 nucleotides match TRBD2. The CDR3 runs 14 residues. J lost 5 bases, V lost 4 bases, and 6 bases had no gene match. In germline, CDR1 is SGHTA, CDR2 FQGTGA. The CDR3 reads CASSSGWEGDTQYF. The CDR3 coding sequence is TGTGCCAGCAGCTCGGGTTGGGAGGGAGATACGCAGTATTTT. The full variable domain, its missing parts supplied by reference TRBV7-3 and TRBJ2-3, is GAGVSQTPSNKVTEKGKYVELRCDPISGHTALYWYRQSLGQGPEFLIYFQGTGAADDSGLPNDRFFAVRPEGSVSTLKIQRTERGDSAVYLCASSSGWEGDTQYFGPGTRLTVL.

This clonotype came up a few times. The rearrangement joins TRBV5-1 to TRBJ2-2, with D maybe TRBD2 (6 bases). This CDR3 contains 14 residues. Germline V gene lookup returns CDR1 SGHRS and CDR2 YFSETQ. The ends were cut back, 2 bases at V and 3 bases at J, with 8 bases in the middle. CDR3 DNA sequence: TGCGCCAGCAGCTTTATAGCGGACACCGGGGAGCTGTTTTTT. This gives the protein CASSFIADTGELFF.

The rearrangement uses TRBV7-8 and TRBJ2-1, with TRBD1 as a possible D gene (6 bases). Germline-derived CDR1 and CDR2 are SGHVS and FQNEAQ. This CDR3 is 15 amino acids long. With 4 bases removed from V and 0 bases from J, the gap between germline ends came to 10 bases. CDR3: CASSSTRGSYNEQFF. CDR3 DNA: TGTGCCAGCAGCTCGACCAGGGGCTCCTACAATGAGCAGTTCTTC.

This clonotype was seen many times. The chain recombines TRBV15 with TRBJ2-1, with no clear D. Trimming took off 1 base at V and 9 bases at J, with 10 bases between the two ends. Germline V CDR1 and CDR2: LNHNV, YYDKDF (reference sequence). The CDR3 spans 13 residues. DNA for the CDR3: TGTGCCACCAGCAGAGGCAAAGCAGGTGAGCAGTTCTTC. Translating gives CATSRGKAGEQFF. Based on the CDR3 plus reference TRBV15 and TRBJ2-1, the full variable domain is DAMVIQNPRYQVTQFGKPVTLSCSQTLNHNVMYWYQQKSSQAPKLLFHYYDKDFNNEADTPDNFQSRRPNTSFCFLDIRSPGLGDTAMYLCATSRGKAGEQFFGPGTRLTVL.

This chain links TRBV5-6 with TRBJ1-3, with D perhaps matching TRBD1 (5 bases). The V and J ends lost 2 bases and 3 bases respectively, with 12 bases between them. CDR3 length: 15 residues. From germline, CDR1 is SGHDT and CDR2 YYEEEE. CDR3 coding DNA: TGTGCCAGCAGCTTATGGGACGGCGATGGAAACACCATATATTTT. This translates into CASSLWDGDGNTIYF.

This chain uses TRBV7-8 with TRBJ2-7, with TRBD1 identical over 9 bases. The CDR3 loop spans 15 amino acids. Germline V gene lookup returns CDR1 SGHVS and CDR2 FQNEAQ. V lost 6 bases to trimming and J lost 4 bases; unmatched junction nucleotides: 10. The CDR3 region has the DNA TGTGCCAGCAGTAGATACAGGGGGCCGGGGTACGAGCAGTACTTC. It specifies CASSRYRGPGYEQYF.

This rearrangement joins TRBV5-1 to TRBJ2-7; 8 bases agree with TRBD2. Trimming at V came to 3 bases and at J to 6 bases, leaving 8 bases not matched to a gene. This CDR3 has 14 residues. Germline loops: CDR1 SGHRS, CDR2 YFSETQ. CDR3 residues: CASSSPRGGGEQYF. The CDR3 region has the DNA TGCGCCAGCAGCTCCCCTCGGGGGGGAGGCGAGCAGTACTTC.

The chain uses TRBV7-8 and TRBJ1-1; 9 bases agree with TRBD1. This CDR3 has 16 amino acids. Germline-derived CDR1 and CDR2 are SGHVS and FQNEAQ. The trim removed 3 bases at V and 3 bases at J, leaving 8 bases unmatched. CDR3 region: CASSFGQGIRYTEAFF. For the CDR3, the DNA is TGTGCCAGCAGCTTCGGACAGGGGATAAGGTACACTGAAGCTTTCTTT.

This clonotype was found many times. This chain uses TRBV15 with TRBJ1-4, with unresolved D. The CDR3 runs to 15 residues. CDR1 and CDR2 (germline): LNHNV, YYDKDF (reference sequence). V lost 1 base and J lost 0, with 6 bases in between. The CDR3, as DNA: TGTGCCACCAGCAGAGGTGGAGCAACTAATGAAAAACTGTTTTTT. This gives the protein CATSRGGATNEKLFF.

The chain has TRBV4-1 and TRBJ2-5; perhaps TRBD2 as D (6 bases). The V gene's germline CDR1 is MGHRA and CDR2 YSYEKL. Trimming pared 3 bases from V and 0 bases from J, leaving 8 bases between. The CDR3 extends over 14 amino acids. Here the CDR3 DNA reads TGCGCCAGCAGCCACCGGGACTACCAAGAGACCCAGTACTTC. Its translation: CASSHRDYQETQYF.

This clonotype has just a few counts. The V call is TRBV4-3, the J call TRBJ1-2; TRBD1 might be the D (5 bases). The germline CDR1 and CDR2 sequences are LGHNA and YSLEER. V was shortened by 4 bases and J by 7 bases, with 16 bases between the two germline ends. The CDR3 is 14 residues long. CDR3 in amino acids: CASSPGEGRGGYTF. As DNA, the CDR3 is TGCGCCAGCAGCCCCGGTGAGGGAAGGGGTGGCTACACCTTC.

There are a few counts of this clonotype. The chain combines TRBV20-1 with TRBJ2-3, with 7 bases lining up with TRBD2. V shed 4 bases, J shed 0 bases, and the junction held 16 bases outside the gene matches. CDR1 and CDR2 (germline): DFQATT, SNEGSKA (reference sequence). CDR3 size: 18 residues. The CDR3 DNA is TGCAGTGCTATGATGATTGGTGGGCTAGCGGCGAGCACAGATACGCAGTATTTT. Its protein is CSAMMIGGLAASTDTQYF.

The sample holds many counts of this clonotype. The chain joins TRBV5-8 to TRBJ2-1; D unclear. V shed 2 bases and J shed 2 bases, with 8 bases lying between them. Germline lookup yields CDR1 SGHTS and CDR2 YDEGEE. This CDR3 spans 14 amino acids. The CDR3 DNA follows: TGTGCCAGCAGCTTCGACACCACCTACAATGAGCAGTTCTTC. This translates into CASSFDTTYNEQFF.

This clonotype was found many times. In nucleotides, the CDR3 is TGCAGCGTCGGACAGGGAGCCTCTGGGGCCAACGTCCTGACTTTC. Protein sequence: CSVGQGASGANVLTF. The chain carries TRBV29-1 and TRBJ2-6, with 8 bases aligning to TRBD1. Germline lookup yields CDR1 SQVTM and CDR2 ANQGSEA. The CDR3 extends over 15 amino acids. The J segment lost 0 bases and the V segment lost 6 bases, leaving 4 bases of the junction unmatched.

In its sample, this clonotype was seen many times. The chain combines TRBV7-3 with TRBJ2-7; D is possibly TRBD1 (5 bases). The CDR3 covers 12 residues. Trimming cost V 4 bases and J 5 bases, with 9 bases left between them. Germline-derived CDR1 and CDR2 are SGHTA and FQGTGA. This CDR3 reads CASSSGHHEQYF. As DNA, the CDR3 is TGTGCCAGCAGCTCAGGACACCACGAGCAGTACTTC.

The table lists this clonotype with many counts. V usage is TRBV24-1 and J usage is TRBJ2-7, with 8 bases lining up with TRBD1. Germline V gene sequence: CDR1 KGHDR, CDR2 SFDVKD. The CDR3 loop spans 13 amino acids. Trimming at V came to 4 bases and at J to 3 bases, leaving 1 base not matched to a gene. The CDR3 DNA is TGTGCCACCAGTGAAACAGGGGGCTACGAGCAGTACTTC. This encodes CATSETGGYEQYF.

In its sample, this clonotype was seen many times. V and J are TRBV7-9 and TRBJ2-5, with D perhaps being TRBD1 or TRBD2 (5 bases each). Germline V CDR1 and CDR2: SEHNR, FQNEAQ (reference sequence). The length of the CDR3 is 14 residues. Trimming left V 2 bases short and J 1 base short, with 8 bases between. The DNA for the CDR3 is TGTGCCAGCAGCTTAAACGGGGCCCAAGAGACCCAGTACTTC. Translation: CASSLNGAQETQYF. Combining the CDR3 with reference TRBV7-9 and TRBJ2-5 gives the whole variable domain DTGVSQNPRHKITKRGQNVTFRCDPISEHNRLYWYRQTLGQGPEFLTYFQNEAQLEKSRLLSDRFSAERPKGSFSTLEIQRTEQGDSAMYLCASSLNGAQETQYFGPGTRLLVL.

The V call is TRBV27, the J call TRBJ1-2, with D perhaps matching TRBD1 (5 bases). V lost 4 bases and J 8 bases, leaving 14 bases between the germline ends. This CDR3 is 13 amino acids long. CDR1 is MNHEY and CDR2 is SMNVEV in the germline V gene (reference sequence). This CDR3 is CASSSGGGSGYTF. CDR3 sequence (DNA): TGTGCCAGCAGTTCCGGGGGGGGTTCCGGCTACACCTTC.

V and J are TRBV9 and TRBJ2-3; the match to TRBD2 covers 7 bases. V shed 2 bases and J 0 bases; nucleotides not matched to a gene: 9. Germline V gives CDR1 SGDLS, CDR2 YYNGEE. The CDR3 length is 17 residues. CDR3 in amino acids: CASSVRDSRGSTDTQYF. The CDR3 DNA is TGTGCCAGCAGCGTCCGAGACTCGCGGGGGAGCACAGATACGCAGTATTTT.

This clonotype was recorded at least ten times. The chain employs TRBV15 and TRBJ2-1; 8 nucleotides match TRBD2. The CDR3 loop spans 15 amino acids. Germline CDR1 LNHNV, CDR2 YYDKDF (reference sequence). V dropped 4 bases and J dropped 3; count of bases not matched to a gene: 5. Here the CDR3 reads CATSNSAGGYNEQFF. The CDR3 coding sequence is TGTGCCACCAGCAACAGCGCGGGAGGCTACAATGAGCAGTTCTTC.

V and J are TRBV5-1 and TRBJ1-1; D may be TRBD1 (5 bases). This CDR3 has 15 residues. With 5 bases removed from V and 2 bases from J, the gap between germline ends came to 16 bases. CDR1 is SGHRS and CDR2 is YFSETQ in the germline V gene. Here the CDR3 reads CASRTDGGANTEAFF. CDR3 nucleotide sequence: TGCGCCAGCAGGACGGACGGAGGGGCCAACACTGAAGCTTTCTTT.

The V and J genes are TRBV6-2 or TRBV6-3 and TRBJ2-1; D is uncertain. Germline loops: CDR1 MNHEY, CDR2 SVGEGT. Trimming stripped 5 bases from V and 4 bases from J, with 18 bases between. This CDR3 comprises 16 residues. CDR3 loop: CASSLHSVSFYNEQFF. CDR3 in DNA: TGTGCCAGCAGTCTACACTCTGTGTCCTTTTACAATGAGCAGTTCTTC.

The chain employs TRBV10-3 and TRBJ1-6; D is possibly TRBD1 (6 bases). The germline V gene has CDR1 ENHRY and CDR2 SYGVKD. The CDR3 runs to 13 residues. Trimming removed 6 bases at V and 8 bases at J, with 11 bases between. CDR3 coding DNA: TGTGCCATCAGGGGCAGGGGTGATTCACCCCTCCACTTT. Protein product: CAIRGRGDSPLHF.

Only a few counts were recorded for this clonotype. A read error may account for a junction end that differs from germline. This chain connects TRBV7-2 to TRBJ2-7; the D gene is possibly TRBD1 (5 bases). Germline loops: CDR1 SGHTA, CDR2 FQGNSA. The CDR3 spans 14 residues. CDR3 loop: CASSQQVAIHEQYF. Here the CDR3 DNA reads TGTGCCAGCAGCCAACAGGTGGCGATACACGAGCAATACTTC. Full variable domain (rest looked up from reference TRBV7-2 and TRBJ2-7): GAGVSQSPSNKVTEKGKDVELRCDPISGHTALYWYRQSLGQGLEFLIYFQGNSAPDKSGLPSDRFSAERTGGSVSTLTIQRTQQEDSAVYLCASSQQVAIHEQYFGPGTRLTVT.

This chain connects TRBV4-1 to TRBJ1-1; D is unresolved. The CDR3 runs 15 residues. Trimming cost V 6 bases and J 5 bases, with 19 bases left between them. The germline V gene has CDR1 MGHRA and CDR2 YSYEKL. CDR3 bases: TGCGCCAGCAGACCGACGGAGACCCCGGGGACTGAAGCTTTCTTT. Protein: CASRPTETPGTEAFF.